This is a list of T cell receptor beta chains from one sample in a study of cytomegalovirus exposure and HLA in healthy donors. Assay used: immunoSEQ multiplex PCR; TCRdb lists only in-frame clones, some missing. In the table there are 120,000 to 150,000 clones, around 73% of which are singletons. The source material was PBMCs. Every receptor here comes from a woman aged 40-49 years in good health and CMV-seronegative. The CDR3 runs from the conserved cysteine through the conserved F or W. A D gene is named only where the DNA matches it firmly. Clone size is stated in some rows and not others, as once, few, many or a class when expanded.

TRBV5-1	TRBJ2-3	-	TRBD2	TGCGCCAGCCGGGGACGGGGGGGTAGCACAGATACGCAGTATTTT	CASRGRGGSTDTQYF
TRBV7-9	TRBJ2-1	-	TRBD1	TGTGCCAGCAGCCCCCCAGGGGGTCTGAATGAGCAGTTCTTC	CASSPPGGLNEQFF
TRBV10-1	TRBJ2-7	-	-	TGCGCCAGCAGTGACAGGGAAAGGGTCTACGAGCAGTACTTC	CASSDRERVYEQYF
TRBV4-1	TRBJ1-1	-	-	TGCGCCAGCAGCCCGGGGGGAAACACTGAAGCTTTCTTT	CASSPGGNTEAFF
TRBV4-3	TRBJ2-3	few	-	TGCGCCAGCAGCCTCTCCCAGGGTCGGGCAGATACGCAGTATTTT	CASSLSQGRADTQYF
TRBV29-1	TRBJ1-4	few	-	TGCAGCGTTCAGGGGCCTTCAACTAATGAAAAACTGTTTTTT	CSVQGPSTNEKLFF
TRBV11-2	TRBJ1-6	-	TRBD1	TGTGCCAGCGGACGACAGGGTAATAATTCACCCCTCCACTTT	CASGRQGNNSPLHF
TRBV19	TRBJ1-5	few	TRBD1	TGTGCCACCACAGACAGGGGACTCAATCAGCCCCAGCATTTT	CATTDRGLNQPQHF
TRBV9	TRBJ2-6	-	TRBD1	TGTGCCAGCAGCCCCCGACAGGGCTCTGGGGCCAACGTCCTGACTTTC	CASSPRQGSGANVLTF
TRBV6-1	TRBJ1-5	-	-	TGTGCCAGCAGTGAAGCGCTTCGGGAAAATCAGCCCCAGCATTTT	CASSEALRENQPQHF
TRBV2	TRBJ1-2	-	-	TGTGCCAGCACTCGACAGGCCGGCCGTGGCTACACCTTC	CASTRQAGRGYTF
TRBV6-1	TRBJ2-3	-	-	TGTGCCAGCAGTGATCAAAGACAGGGCACAGATACGCAGTATTTT	CASSDQRQGTDTQYF
TRBV6-5	TRBJ2-3	-	-	TGTGCCAGCAGTTACCTAGGACACGACACAGATACGCAGTATTTT	CASSYLGHDTDTQYF
TRBV4-2	TRBJ2-7	-	-	TGTGCCAGCAGCCAAGACTACGAGGGTGCCTACGAGCAGTACTTC	CASSQDYEGAYEQYF
TRBV27	TRBJ1-5	-	TRBD1	TGTGCCAGCAGTTCGGGACAGGGGACTTATAGCAATCAGCCCCAGCATTTT	CASSSGQGTYSNQPQHF
TRBV4-3	TRBJ2-1	once	TRBD2	TGCGCCAGCAGCCAAGATTACACTAGCGGTTTGAATGAGCAGTTCTTC	CASSQDYTSGLNEQFF
TRBV27	TRBJ1-2	-	TRBD1	TGTGCCAGCAGTTTAGGGTCAGGGGGCGACTACACCTTC	CASSLGSGGDYTF
TRBV19	TRBJ1-5	-	-	TGTGCCAGTAAATTTCGGGTGGAAAGCAATCAGCCCCAGCATTTT	CASKFRVESNQPQHF
TRBV5-6	TRBJ2-1	-	TRBD2	TGTGCCAGCAGCCTCCTAGCGGGGCGCTCCTACAATGAGCAGTTCTTC	CASSLLAGRSYNEQFF
TRBV27	TRBJ2-1	-	TRBD2	TGTGCCAGCAGTCCAAGACTAGCGGGGGGCCTAAATGAGCAGTTCTTC	CASSPRLAGGLNEQFF
TRBV29-1	TRBJ2-2	-	TRBD2	TGCAGCGTTGTGTCGGGGGGGGTGGCCACCGGGGAGCTGTTTTTT	CSVVSGGVATGELFF
TRBV19	TRBJ1-1	-	-	TGTGCCAGTAGTATCGGTCAGCGGACGAACACTGAAGCTTTCTTT	CASSIGQRTNTEAFF
TRBV4-3	TRBJ1-6	-	-	TGCGCCAGCAGCTTAGATCACCCACAGGATTCACCCCTCCACTTT	CASSLDHPQDSPLHF
TRBV28	TRBJ1-5	-	-	TGTGCCAGCAGTTTATCCGGTGAAGGCAATCAGCCCCAGCATTTT	CASSLSGEGNQPQHF
TRBV13	TRBJ2-1	-	-	TGTGCCAGCAGCTTAGGCCTGAAGGGGTGGCTTGAGCAGTTCTTC	CASSLGLKGWLEQFF
TRBV7-9	TRBJ1-1	-	TRBD1	TGTGCCAGCAGTACGACAGGGGTGAGAGTCGCTGAAGCTTTCTTT	CASSTTGVRVAEAFF
TRBV7-9	TRBJ2-3	-	TRBD2	TGTGCCAGCAGCTCGAGACTAGCGGGCAGCACAGATACGCAGTATTTT	CASSSRLAGSTDTQYF
TRBV18	TRBJ1-6	-	-	TGTGCCAGCTCACCGAACAGGGTCCCTAATTCACCCCTCCACTTT	CASSPNRVPNSPLHF
TRBV6-6	TRBJ1-1	-	TRBD1	TGTGCCAGCTGGGGACAGGGGATGATGGAAGCTTTCTTT	CASWGQGMMEAFF
TRBV6-6	TRBJ2-1	-	TRBD1	TGTGCCAGCATCCAGGACAGGCCCAATGAGCAGTTCTTC	CASIQDRPNEQFF
TRBV19	TRBJ1-3	-	-	TGTGCCAGTAGTATAAGGTGGAGGACGGGAGGCGCTGGAAACACCATATATTTT	CASSIRWRTGGAGNTIYF
TRBV29-1	TRBJ1-2	-	-	TGCAGCGTTGAAGGGGTCCCGCAGGGCACTAACTATGGCTACACCTTC	CSVEGVPQGTNYGYTF
TRBV6-1	TRBJ1-4	-	-	TGTGCCAGCAGTGAAGTCCGGACAAAGGGTGAAAAACTGTTTTTT	CASSEVRTKGEKLFF
TRBV5-4	TRBJ2-3	-	TRBD2	TGTGCCAGCAGCCCCACGGGAGGAGCCCACACAGATACGCAGTATTTT	CASSPTGGAHTDTQYF
TRBV4-2	TRBJ1-5	few	-	TGTGCCAGCAGCCAACAGGGTAGCAATCAGCCCCAGCATTTT	CASSQQGSNQPQHF
TRBV5-5	TRBJ2-3	few	-	TGTGCCAGCAGCTTCGGAGATACGCAGTATTTT	CASSFGDTQYF
TRBV4-1	TRBJ1-3	-	-	TGCGCCAGCAGCCAAGATCCTGTATCAGGGATACTTTCTGGAAACACCATATATTTT	CASSQDPVSGILSGNTIYF
TRBV28	TRBJ1-4	-	-	TGTGCCAGCAGTTTGGGAGGGGACACTAATGAAAAACTGTTTTTT	CASSLGGDTNEKLFF
TRBV5-4	TRBJ1-1	few	TRBD1	TGTGCCAGCAGCAACCGACAGGGGAACACTGAAGCTTTCTTT	CASSNRQGNTEAFF
TRBV5-1	TRBJ2-1	once	TRBD1	TGCGCCAGCAGCTTGGCCGCGGACAGGGCGGCTGAGCAGTTCTTC	CASSLAADRAAEQFF
TRBV15	TRBJ2-7	-	TRBD1	TGTGCCACCAGCAGAGATACGAGGGGGCTCTACGAGCAGTACTTC	CATSRDTRGLYEQYF
TRBV5-8	TRBJ2-2	-	TRBD2	TGTGCCAGAGCGGGGGAGTACACCGGGGAGCTGTTTTTT	CARAGEYTGELFF
TRBV2	TRBJ1-2	-	-	TGTCCTACTAAGGAGGCTACATTGGACTATGGCTACACCTTC	CPTKEATLDYGYTF
TRBV6-5	TRBJ2-1	-	-	TGTGCCAGCAGTAAGAGAGGGGGGGGCTACAATGAGCAGTTCTTC	CASSKRGGGYNEQFF
TRBV19	TRBJ2-2	-	TRBD1	TGTGCCAGTAGTATGGGGACAGGGGACACCGGGGAGCTGTTTTTT	CASSMGTGDTGELFF
TRBV7-9	TRBJ2-2	-	-	TGTGCACGGCGGGAAATGGACACCGGGGAGCTGTTTTTT	CARREMDTGELFF
TRBV5-1	TRBJ1-5	-	-	TGCGCCAGCAGCTTGGGGTCGGGGAATCAGCCCCAGCATTTT	CASSLGSGNQPQHF
TRBV6-5	TRBJ1-1	-	-	TGTGCCAGCAGAAAAGATATGGCCGCACCTGAAGCTTTCTTT	CASRKDMAAPEAFF
TRBV5-1	TRBJ2-2	-	TRBD2	TGCGCCAGCAGCTTGTTGGTTCGGTCTAGCGGGGGAGCGAACACCGGGGAGCTGTTTTTT	CASSLLVRSSGGANTGELFF
TRBV27	TRBJ2-1	-	TRBD2	TGTGCCAGCAGCATAGGACTAGCGGACAATGAGCAGTTCTTC	CASSIGLADNEQFF
TRBV2	TRBJ1-5	-	-	TGTGCCAGCAGTAATGACTTGAAGTATCAGCCCCAGCATTTT	CASSNDLKYQPQHF
TRBV19	TRBJ2-3	-	-	TGTGCCAGTACTTCGCGGGGCCGCACAGATACGCAGTATTTT	CASTSRGRTDTQYF
TRBV18	TRBJ1-3	-	-	TGTGCCAGCTCACCCGGACAGATGGCTGGAAACACCATATATTTT	CASSPGQMAGNTIYF
TRBV4-3	TRBJ2-1	-	TRBD1	TGCGCCAGCAGCCCGAGTGGGACAGGGTCGTTCTTC	CASSPSGTGSFF
TRBV7-2	TRBJ1-1	once	-	TGTGCCAGCAGCACCACCAGGGGAAGGACTGAAGCTTTCTTT	CASSTTRGRTEAFF
TRBV28	TRBJ1-4	-	-	TGTGCCAGCAGTCCCTTCGAGGAAGTTGAAAAACTGTTTTTT	CASSPFEEVEKLFF
TRBV5-1	TRBJ2-1	-	TRBD2	TGCGCCAGCAGCTTCCCTAGCGGGGGGTCCGACAATGAGCAGTTCTTC	CASSFPSGGSDNEQFF